The T cell receptor (beta chain) under discussion was sequenced for a study of cytomegalovirus exposure and HLA in healthy donors (dated by TCRdb to the late 2010s). Some background on the complete study: In an earlier analysis of roughly 590 of the donors, about 260 Gb of sequence data and approximately 100 million unique TCR beta sequences from about 190 million T cells were reported. A separate validation cohort of more than 100 different subjects was used in addition to the roughly 720-subject first cohort. All discovery cohort repertoires had been generated on a single sequencing platform. Among the approximately 430 genotyped donors, approximately 77% belonged to the genetic ancestry cluster associated with self-reported Caucasian donors. The study was designed to test whether signatures of past pathogen exposure could be identified by cataloging public T cell receptors. In a later analysis, previously published TCR beta repertoires from some 640 donors were re-analyzed and high-resolution HLA genotyping was added so that TCR occurrence patterns could be studied. To predict cytomegalovirus infection status, the study brought together high-throughput TCR immunosequencing, statistical association of individual TCRs with disease status, and machine learning. Alongside the repertoire data, information on donor age, sex, ethnicity and CMV serostatus was compiled. On average, 235,054 unique TCR beta nucleotide sequences were sequenced per donor among 398 genotyped donors of the cohort, with roughly 19% of those sequences being non-productive. An earlier analysis of approximately 630 of the donors applied high-throughput TCR beta sequencing to assess whether each TCR beta V gene segment acted as functional or pseudogenic. A handful of DR-DQ haplotypes were handled as single units for association and clustering because linkage in the cohort was strong. The number of typed donors differed by locus: roughly 629-630 for A, B, C, DRB1 and DQB1; 500 to 550 for DQA1; around 610 for DPA1; and roughly 450 for DPB1. A later genetic analysis used genome-wide SNP genotypes for about 55% of the 666 donors, treating that subset as a discovery cohort. The study used immunosequencing to profile the T cell repertoires of some 600 subjects and linked those repertoires to cytomegalovirus serostatus. HLA typing included class I and class II loci at four-digit resolution. Rather than drawing on any new phenotypic data, the later analysis identified candidate immune exposures from TCR beta sequences and the way those sequences occurred across donors. An early release covering roughly 600 HLA-typed donors comprised approximately 290 gigabases of sequencing data and around 80 million unique TCR sequences. Here is what the overall study found, with its caveats: A later analysis associated some 17,000 TCR beta sequences with specific HLA alleles at a false discovery rate of 0.05. In the study, 164 TCR beta chains were listed as associated with cytomegalovirus. In an earlier analysis of some 540 of the donors, most TCR beta V segments appeared in productive rearrangements about 87% or about 30% of the time, broadly matching IMGT annotations. Correlated functional status among segregating V segments might reflect linkage disequilibrium, but an unknown experimental factor could not be ruled out. The only immune exposure information available for the cohort was CMV serostatus. The presence/absence analyses assumed that sequencing depth was roughly uniform across donors, and that assumption may not be true. In this cohort, only TCR beta chains were sequenced, and detectable features were limited by the absence of alpha or paired-chain data. A further reported finding was that TCR beta sequences accurately predicted the HLA-A and HLA-B alleles for most subjects in the first cohort. In a later genetic analysis, fewer N-insertions in productive TCRs were reported among donors in an Asian-associated ancestry cluster than the roughly 700-donor mean. The authors suggested that the approach could potentially be generalized to other disease states and immunological phenotypes. A later analysis found that HLA-associated TCR beta chains were more clonally expanded and had lower generation probabilities than equally common non-associated chains. Because counts were too low, about 17 rarely observed V segments, including chromosome 9 orphons, were excluded from the earlier analysis of 587 of the donors. Most TCR sequences were seen in very few donors, while some public TCRs were found in many individuals. Some IMGT-functional V segments, including TRBV6-2 and TRBV6-3, could not be told apart with the 87-base-pair reads, so those segments were excluded. A few of the identified cytomegalovirus-associated TCR beta chains were confirmed in vitro to be specific for cytomegalovirus antigens. An association between a missense DCLRE1C variant and V-gene and J-gene trimming of TCR beta chains was found in a later genetic analysis and replicated in an independent cohort. Several of the top co-occurrence clusters appeared to be linked to parvovirus B19, influenza, CMV and Epstein-Barr virus, according to a later analysis. In a later analysis, most CMV-associated TCR beta chains were found to appear HLA-restricted, with HLA associations seemingly driven largely by CMV exposure. Strong co-occurrence of HLA alleles, especially DR and DQ, made assigning TCR associations to individual alleles difficult. HLA typing was unavailable for some donors at each locus, so association tests used only the typed subset. A later analysis found that TCR association rates varied across HLA loci, with DRB1 alleles showing the most associated TCRs and HLA-C alleles the fewest. Cytomegalovirus status was reported to be diagnosed by the classifier with high specificity and sensitivity in both the original and validation cohorts. A group of highly shared sequence variants was considered likely to be a technical artifact of the sequencing pipeline.

The receptor library was made with the immunoSEQ multiplex PCR assay. For the multiplex PCR, a mixture combining 60 forward primers for TCR Vbeta segments and 13 reverse primers for TCR Jbeta segments was used. A multiplex PCR assay on genomic DNA amplified the CDR3 region of rearranged TCR beta genes. Amplified TCR beta libraries were sequenced as 87-base-pair reads on the Illumina HiSeq System. In the source study's methods: Across the roughly 640 repertoires, a later analysis counted around 80 million unique TCR beta chains, 8.5 million to 12 million of which were shared by at least two donors. Raw reads were error-corrected and collapsed into unique sequences by a nearest-neighbor algorithm in which closely related sequences were merged to remove PCR and sequencing errors. Alignment of CDR3 sequences to IMGT reference sequences was used to assign V, D and J gene segments. For a sequence to be retained, a match of at least six nucleotides to both a V gene segment and a J gene segment was required. Rearrangements were called productive when the CDR3 lacked stop codons and stayed in frame with V and J; all others were non-productive. Following IMGT convention, CDR3 was defined as the stretch from the second conserved V-encoded cysteine up to the conserved J-encoded phenylalanine. The earlier analysis of some 550 of the donors excluded any sequence lacking an unambiguous match to a single V gene segment. An earlier analysis of roughly 590 of the donors called V segments functional above 56.7% productive rearrangements and segregating when the between-donor standard deviation exceeded 5%. A statistical classification framework was developed to diagnose cytomegalovirus status using the catalog of TCR beta chain sequences. In a later analysis, TCR nucleotide sequences were compared against IMGT/GENE-DB human TR gene sequences so that V and J genes could be assigned. The TCRdist pipeline was used in a later analysis to assign CDR3 sequences and most-parsimonious VDJ recombination scenarios. In a later analysis, every TCR beta chain was defined by the combination of its CDR3 amino acid sequence and its V-gene family, and reads without a unique V-gene family were dropped. In a later analysis, approximately 640 highly shared, low-generation-probability nucleotide sequences were removed to address suspected cross-contamination and a sequencing artifact. A later analysis calculated a clonal expansion index for each public chain from normalized within-repertoire ranks of inferred template counts. A later analysis computed generation probabilities with a VDJ recombination model fitted to out-of-frame rearrangements, and checked the results against IGoR. In a later analysis, hypergeometric tests were used to score TCR-TCR, TCR-HLA and TCR-CMV co-occurrence, with a repertoire-size bias correction applied to TCR pairs. A later analysis estimated false discovery rates by permuting HLA or CMV assignments 20 times. A later analysis grouped co-occurring TCRs with DBSCAN, adding TCRdist sequence similarity when clustering within HLA-allele-positive subsets. Repertoires with fewer than 30,000 or more than 120,000 public chains were left out of co-occurrence clustering, as were a handful of repertoires with anomalous nucleotide sharing. The clones in this table, taken by TCRdb from immuneACCESS, are in-frame only. Not every clone is retained; where verified, under half of the shortfall comes from an unresolved V gene, and the cause of the rest is unknown. V and J calls and clone size are those listed in that table; D and trimming were worked out from the DNA. The sample's own table lists about 96,000 clones. The ten most abundant clones make up around 3.4% of the sample.

About this clone itself: What this receptor recognizes is not known.

The CDR3, cysteine through phenylalanine, is 13 amino acids long. The DNA shown is the 39-base CDR3, in frame from base 1. The germline V gene specifies SNHLY as CDR1 and FYNNEI as CDR2. Here V drops 7 bases and J drops 5 bases, and the junction holds 7 bases not matched to any gene. The cohort was made up of about 610 healthy bone marrow donors. Cohort members were all nominally healthy when sampled, although unrecorded immune exposures were likely present. The donor tested CMV seronegative, placing the donor among the approximately 360 seronegative members of the cohort. A peripheral blood sample was provided by each donor, and peripheral blood mononuclear cells were used for TCR beta sequencing. Genomic DNA was extracted from the blood cell samples with the Qiagen DNeasy Blood Extraction Kit.

This clonotype was obtained from a woman aged 25 to 39 in good health and CMV-seronegative. Sequenced: PBMCs. The rearranged chain carries TRBV2 and TRBJ1-1; 7 bases in between match TRBD1. In nucleotide form, the sequence is TGTGCCAGCAAAGACAGGGTACCAACTGAAGCTTTCTTT. The translation is CASKDRVPTEAFF.